One sample yielded the 24 T cell receptor beta chains listed below, sequenced in a study of shared clonotypes between healthy human individuals. Method: immunoSEQ multiplex PCR; TCRdb's copy keeps in-frame clones and lacks some. The repertoire has around 1.1 million clones, approximately 77% of them found once; the top ten carry more than 0.85%. The sequenced sample was memory CD4+ T cells from PBMCs. Subset indicated: CD45RA-negative fraction. These receptors came from a man younger than 30 in good health. Some clones in this sample may be carry-over from other donors' samples.

The chain recombines TRBV6-5 with TRBJ2-3; no clear D gene. V dropped 5 bases and J dropped 6 bases, with 6 bases sitting between them. Per germline, CDR1 MNHEY and CDR2 SVGAGI. This CDR3 has 11 amino acids. This CDR3 reads CASSSWDTQYF. In DNA, the CDR3 is TGTGCCAGCAGTAGTTGGGATACGCAGTATTTT.

V usage is TRBV5-1 and J usage is TRBJ2-3, with 11 bases matching TRBD2. With 0 bases clipped from V and 6 bases from J, the junction kept 9 bases outside the gene matches. The CDR3 sequence is 17 residues long. The germline gives CDR1 SGHRS, CDR2 YFSETQ. The CDR3 coding sequence is TGCGCCAGCAGCTTGGGACTAGCGGGGAGGAGCATGGATACGCAGTATTTT. As protein: CASSLGLAGRSMDTQYF. Supplemented by reference TRBV5-1 and TRBJ2-3, the full variable domain reads KAGVTQTPRYLIKTRGQQVTLSCSPISGHRSVSWYQQTPGQGLQFLFEYFSETQRNKGNFPGRFSGRQFSNSRSEMNVSTLELGDSALYLCASSLGLAGRSMDTQYFGPGTRLTVL.

J is TRBJ1-1 and V is TRBV2; 7 bases map to TRBD1. The CDR3 is 15 residues long. V dropped 5 bases and J dropped 1; count of bases not matched to a gene: 7. Looked up from germline, CDR1 is SNHLY and CDR2 is FYNNEI. The CDR3 nucleotides are TGTGCCAGCAGTTTTCAACAGGGGCCGAACACTGAAGCTTTCTTT. This translates into CASSFQQGPNTEAFF.

The rearrangement uses TRBV18 and TRBJ1-2, with D uncertain. This CDR3 contains 15 residues. The germline CDR1 and CDR2 sequences are KGHSH and LQKENI. V lost 6 bases to trimming and J lost 0 bases, with 14 bases between them. CDR3 residues: CASSPQLGSNYGYTF. The CDR3 coding sequence is TGTGCCAGCTCTCCCCAACTGGGGTCTAACTATGGCTACACCTTC.

The chain carries TRBV28 and TRBJ1-4; TRBD1 is a possible D gene (5 bases). Germline V gives CDR1 MDHEN, CDR2 SYDVKM. The CDR3 totals 16 residues. Trimming pared 6 bases from V and 7 bases from J, leaving 21 bases between. CDR3 in amino acids: CASSPGGGRRAEKLFF. CDR3 bases: TGTGCCAGCAGCCCAGGCGGGGGGAGGCGGGCTGAAAAACTGTTTTTT.

About this clone itself: Within the sample, other DNA sequences also encode this same CDR3. The chain links TRBV20-1 to TRBJ2-7, with D perhaps matching TRBD2 (5 bases). V gave up 3 bases and J gave up 5 bases, with 8 bases separating them. CDR1 and CDR2 from the germline V gene are DFQATT and SNEGSKA (reference sequence). CDR3 length: 11 residues. The CDR3, as DNA: TGCAGTGCTAGTCGGGGAAACGAGCAGTACTTC. It translates to CSASRGNEQYF.

This clone has only one observation. The chain employs TRBV6-6 and TRBJ2-7; 9 nucleotides align to TRBD2. CDR3 length: 16 amino acids. Germline V CDR1 and CDR2: MNHNY, SVGAGI (reference sequence). Unmatched junction bases numbered 7, after V lost 2 bases and J lost 2 bases. The CDR3 spells CASSYNRASGTYEQYF. CDR3 nucleotides: TGTGCCAGCAGTTACAACAGAGCTAGCGGGACCTACGAGCAGTACTTC.

This clone appeared a single time. V usage is TRBV6-5 and J usage is TRBJ2-3; 8 nucleotides agree with TRBD1. CDR1 and CDR2 from the germline V gene are MNHEY and SVGAGI. The CDR3 is made up of 13 amino acids. The junction had 4 bases not matched to a gene; V was cut back by 10 bases and J by 1 base. Here the CDR3 DNA reads TGTGCCACGTTGACAGGGGGCACAGATACGCAGTATTTT. It is translated as CATLTGGTDTQYF.

V and J are TRBV5-1 and TRBJ2-1; D possibly corresponds to TRBD2 (5 bases). Per germline, CDR1 SGHRS and CDR2 YFSETQ. Trimming took 0 bases from V and 7 from J, leaving 17 bases between them. CDR3 size: 16 residues. CDR3 sequence: CASSLAGELVRNEQFF. The DNA of the CDR3 is TGCGCCAGCAGCTTGGCCGGGGAGTTAGTAAGGAATGAGCAGTTCTTC.

For this clone: At the DNA level, this CDR3 is encoded by other sequences in the same sample as well. This chain uses TRBV6-1 with TRBJ1-1, with TRBD1 matching 9 bases. CDR1 is MNHNS, CDR2 SASEGT, per germline. J was trimmed by 5 bases and V by 1 base; bases with no gene match: 2. The CDR3 runs 14 residues. The CDR3 nucleotides are TGTGCCAGCAGTGAAGGACAGGGGGAAACTGAAGCTTTCTTT. Translation gives CASSEGQGETEAFF.

The rearrangement joins TRBV29-1 to TRBJ2-1; tentative D call: TRBD1 (6 bases). CDR3 length equals 13 residues. V lost 2 bases to trimming and J lost 4 bases, with 9 bases between them. The germline V gene has CDR1 SQVTM and CDR2 ANQGSEA. The CDR3 nucleotides are TGCAGCGTTGAACGGACAGCTTACAATGAGCAGTTCTTC. This encodes CSVERTAYNEQFF.

Points on this clone: A far larger clone is off by one base, so a read error is likely. Written as DNA, the CDR3 is TGTGCCAGCAGCTCCGGGACAGGGGGCCACGAGCAGTACTTC. As protein: CASSSGTGGHEQYF. This chain links TRBV5-5 with TRBJ2-7; 12 positions match TRBD1. This CDR3 has 14 amino acids. Trimming took 3 bases from V and 5 from J; bases not matched to a gene: 3. Germline-derived CDR1 and CDR2 are SGHKS and YYEKEE (reference sequence). Full variable domain (remainder filled in from reference TRBV5-5 and TRBJ2-7): DAGVTQSPTHLIKTRGQQVTLRCSPISGHKSVSWYQQVLGQGPQFIFQYYEKEERGRGNFPDRFSARQFPNYSSELNVNALLLGDSALYLCASSSGTGGHEQYFGPGTRLTVT.

The genes are TRBV9 and TRBJ2-3, with TRBD1 as a possible D gene (6 bases). CDR1 SGDLS and CDR2 YYNGEE come from the germline V gene. Trimming pared 1 base from V and 6 bases from J, leaving 15 bases between. The CDR3 totals 15 residues. For the CDR3, the DNA is TGTGCCAGCAGCGTACGGCAGGGGAGAGGGGATACGCAGTATTTT. Its translation is CASSVRQGRGDTQYF.

The J gene is TRBJ1-2, the V gene TRBV11-1, with TRBD1 identical over 7 bases. Germline CDR1 and CDR2: SGHAT and FQDESV (reference sequence). CDR3 size: 14 residues. J gave up 3 bases and V 3 bases, and 4 bases lay outside the gene matches. CDR3 in amino acids: CASSFSDRDYGYTF. CDR3 DNA sequence: TGTGCCAGCAGCTTCAGTGACAGGGACTATGGCTACACCTTC. The complete variable domain, with remaining parts taken from reference TRBV11-1 and TRBJ1-2, reads EAEVAQSPRYKITEKSQAVAFWCDPISGHATLYWYRQILGQGPELLVQFQDESVVDDSQLPKDRFSAERLKGVDSTLKIQPAELGDSAMYLCASSFSDRDYGYTFGSGTRLTVV.

The CDR3 is CASTRDGYSYEQYF. In nucleotides, the CDR3 is TGTGCCAGCACCAGGGACGGGTACTCCTACGAGCAGTACTTC. V and J are TRBV25-1 and TRBJ2-7; possibly TRBD1 or TRBD2 for D (5 bases each). The CDR3 sequence is 14 residues long. The ends were cut back, 7 bases at V and 0 bases at J, with 13 bases in the middle. Germline assignment: CDR1 MGHDK and CDR2 SYGVNS.

This clone appeared a single time. The V call is TRBV12-5, the J call TRBJ2-5, with D possibly being TRBD1 (6 bases). CDR1 LGHNT and CDR2 FRNRAP come from the germline V gene. The CDR3 runs 14 residues. Trimming took 6 bases from V and 4 from J, leaving 15 bases between them. The CDR3 region is CASGFGTMGETQYF. The DNA for the CDR3 is TGTGCTAGTGGCTTCGGGACAATGGGAGAGACCCAGTACTTC. The full variable domain, in which reference TRBV12-5 and TRBJ2-5 provide the parts outside the CDR3, is DARVTQTPRHKVTEMGQEVTMRCQPILGHNTVFWYRQTMMQGLELLAYFRNRAPLDDSGMPKDRFSAEMPDATLATLKIQPSEPRDSAVYFCASGFGTMGETQYFGPGTRLLVL.

As regards this clone: A read error is likely here: a far larger clone is one base away. The same CDR3 arises from other DNA sequences in this sample as well. V is TRBV7-3 and J is TRBJ2-3; D is uncertain. V was cut by 2 bases and J by 1 base, with 4 bases left in between. CDR1 SGHTA and CDR2 FQGTGA come from the germline V gene. CDR3 length equals 13 residues. CDR3 sequence: CASSLEGTDTQYF. The CDR3 bases are TGTGCCAGCAGCTTAGAGGGCACAGATACGCAGTATTTT.

The chain links TRBV6-5 to TRBJ1-2; D is unresolved. Germline-derived CDR1 and CDR2 are MNHEY and SVGAGI. The CDR3 has 16 amino acids. V shed 0 bases and J shed 3 bases, with 14 bases lying between them. The CDR3 nucleotides are TGTGCCAGCAGTTACTCGACGAGGAAACCAGACTATGGCTACACCTTC. It yields the protein CASSYSTRKPDYGYTF.

V usage is TRBV5-5 and J usage is TRBJ2-5; no firm D call. The CDR3 sequence is 13 residues long. From germline, CDR1 is SGHKS and CDR2 YYEKEE (reference sequence). V was shortened by 0 bases and J by 4 bases, with 7 bases between the two germline ends. The DNA for the CDR3 is TGTGCCAGCAGCTTGGCGTCTATAGAGACCCAGTACTTC. It is translated as CASSLASIETQYF.

The V gene is TRBV15, the J gene TRBJ2-5; TRBD1 agrees at 9 bases. The length of the CDR3 is 13 residues. Per the germline V gene, CDR1 is LNHNV and CDR2 is YYDKDF (reference sequence). Trimming removed 9 bases from V and 2 bases from J; junction bases left unmatched: 4. This CDR3 reads CATGQGPQETQYF. As DNA, the CDR3 is TGTGCCACGGGACAGGGTCCTCAAGAGACCCAGTACTTC.

The V gene is TRBV11-2, the J gene TRBJ2-1; TRBD2 matches 11 bases. V was clipped by 1 base and J by 9 bases; unmatched bases: 14. The CDR3 runs 18 residues. The germline CDR1 and CDR2 sequences are SGHAT and FQNNGV. DNA of the CDR3: TGTGCCAGCAGCTTAGCACTAGCGGGAGAGCATCGGGAGCGTGAGCAGTTCTTC. Translating it yields CASSLALAGEHREREQFF.

The V gene is TRBV5-1, the J gene TRBJ2-5, with D unclear. The CDR3 covers 13 residues. V was trimmed by 2 bases and J by 0 bases, leaving 5 bases between them. CDR1 is SGHRS and CDR2 is YFSETQ in the germline V gene. CDR3 residues: CASSFRYQETQYF. The CDR3 DNA follows: TGCGCCAGCAGCTTTAGGTACCAAGAGACCCAGTACTTC.

This chain connects TRBV7-3 to TRBJ2-1, with a tentative D call TRBD2 (6 bases). This CDR3 has 14 residues. V lost 3 bases to trimming and J lost 3 bases, with 9 bases between them. The germline V gene has CDR1 SGHTA and CDR2 FQGTGA. The CDR3 nucleotides read TGTGCCAGCAGCTTGGGGGGAGACTACAATGAGCAGTTCTTC. It codes for CASSLGGDYNEQFF.

The genes are TRBV28 and TRBJ2-3; D tentatively reads TRBD1 or TRBD2 (5 bases each). The germline V gene has CDR1 MDHEN and CDR2 SYDVKM. Trimming pared 2 bases from V and 2 bases from J, leaving 20 bases between. The CDR3 is 18 residues long. Here the CDR3 reads CASSLAGTGMGSTDTQYF. The CDR3 nucleotides read TGTGCCAGCAGTTTAGCAGGGACGGGCATGGGTTCCACAGATACGCAGTATTTT. Drawing the rest from reference TRBV28 and TRBJ2-3, the complete variable domain is DVKVTQSSRYLVKRTGEKVFLECVQDMDHENMFWYRQDPGLGLRLIYFSYDVKMKEKGDIPEGYSVSREKKERFSLILESASTNQTSMYLCASSLAGTGMGSTDTQYFGPGTRLTVL.